What follows are 31 T cell receptor beta chains derived from one specimen sequenced in a study of cytomegalovirus exposure and HLA in healthy donors. PCR used 60 Vbeta primers and 13 Jbeta primers. Profiling relied on immunoSEQ multiplex PCR, and the TCRdb table lists in-frame clones only, not all of them. The sample has about 150,000 clones, 80% to 90% seen once; the top ten hold around 4.5%. Sequencing input: PBMCs. Receptors were obtained from a woman between 40 and 55 years old in good health and CMV-seropositive.

The chain links TRBV21-1 to TRBJ2-3; TRBD1 is the table's D call, not checked against the DNA. TRBV21-1 is described as a pseudogene. The CDR3 has 18 residues. As DNA, the CDR3 is TGTGCCAGCAGCAACTCTGGGACAGTCCCCTTTCGCACAGATACGCAGTATTTT. As protein: CASSNSGTVPFRTDTQYF.

The rearrangement links TRBV6-1 to TRBJ1-6; 7 nucleotides agree with TRBD1. Germline loops: CDR1 MNHNS, CDR2 SASEGT. This CDR3 region has 15 residues. V lost 6 bases and J lost 6; bases outside the gene matches: 8. CDR3 residues: CASSWEGTVNSPLHF. The DNA of the CDR3 is TGTGCCAGCAGCTGGGAAGGGACAGTTAATTCACCCCTCCACTTT.

The rearrangement links TRBV7-2 to TRBJ1-1; a weak D match, TRBD1 (5 bases). Trimming removed 10 bases from V and 0 bases from J, with 12 bases in between. CDR1 SGHTA and CDR2 FQGNSA come from the germline V gene. This CDR3 has 13 residues. CDR3 residues: CATHRQLNTEAFF. Written as DNA, the CDR3 is TGTGCCACCCACCGACAGCTGAACACTGAAGCTTTCTTT.

The chain combines TRBV11-2 with TRBJ1-3; a weak D match, TRBD1 (6 bases). This CDR3 is built from 16 residues. CDR1 is SGHAT and CDR2 is FQNNGV in the germline V gene. With 7 bases removed from V and 3 bases from J, the gap between germline ends came to 19 bases. The CDR3 nucleotides are TGTGCCAGCAAGTCATCCCAGGGGTTAAATGGAAACACCATATATTTT. This gives the protein CASKSSQGLNGNTIYF.

The rearrangement joins TRBV6-5 to TRBJ1-1, with 7 bases that match TRBD1. Germline lookup yields CDR1 MNHEY and CDR2 SVGAGI. This CDR3 contains 14 residues. Trimming cost V 6 bases and J 1 base; bases outside gene matches: 5. The CDR3 spells CASSQDRSNTEAFF. The CDR3 coding sequence is TGTGCCAGCAGCCAGGACAGGTCGAACACTGAAGCTTTCTTT.

There are a few counts of this clone. The chain uses TRBV7-2 and TRBJ2-7; possible D gene TRBD2, 7 bases. Germline values: CDR1 SGHTA, CDR2 FQGNSA. The length of the CDR3 is 15 residues. Trimming removed 0 bases at V and 2 bases at J, with 11 bases between. Written as DNA, the CDR3 is TGTGCCAGCAGCTTAGCGACGGGGGGCCCCTACGAGCAGTACTTC. Translated: CASSLATGGPYEQYF.

This clone came up once. J is TRBJ2-3 and V is TRBV29-1, with 10 bases fitting TRBD2. The V gene's germline CDR1 is SQVTM and CDR2 ANQGSEA. Trimming cost V 2 bases and J 8 bases; bases outside gene matches: 4. The length of the CDR3 is 13 residues. Here the CDR3 DNA reads TGCAGCGTTGAAACAGCGGGAGGGGGTACGCAGTATTTT. It yields the protein CSVETAGGGTQYF.

The chain has TRBV5-1 and TRBJ2-7, with TRBD2 identical over 9 bases. The CDR3 length is 15 residues. Germline loops: CDR1 SGHRS, CDR2 YFSETQ. V shed 3 bases and J 1 base; nucleotides not matched to a gene: 5. CDR3 protein: CASSSSGGPSYEQYF. CDR3 nucleotides: TGCGCCAGCAGCTCGAGCGGGGGGCCTTCCTACGAGCAGTACTTC.

This clone was counted a single time. The chain joins TRBV9 to TRBJ2-7; no definite D call. Trimming cost V 1 base and J 0 bases, with 8 bases left between them. The V gene's germline CDR1 is SGDLS and CDR2 YYNGEE. The CDR3 is 14 residues long. CDR3 sequence: CASSVTVNSYEQYF. The CDR3 DNA reads TGTGCCAGCAGCGTAACGGTGAACTCCTACGAGCAGTACTTC.

In this sample, this clone turned up once. A read error may account for a junction end that differs from germline. The rearrangement links TRBV7-7 to TRBJ2-2, with 8 bases aligning to TRBD2. CDR3 length: 17 residues. Per germline, CDR1 SSHAT and CDR2 FNYEAQ (reference sequence). The CDR3 DNA reads TGTGCTAGCAGCTTCCACGAGCGGGGGATGGTCGGCGGGGAGCTGTTTTTT. This codes for CASSFHERGMVGGELFF.

The gene calls are TRBV6-1 and TRBJ2-4; no clear D gene. The germline gives CDR1 MNHNS, CDR2 SASEGT. The V and J ends lost 3 bases and 6 bases respectively, with 9 bases between them. The CDR3 has 13 residues. The CDR3 DNA is TGTGCCAGCAGTGAGGTTCCGGGAAACATTCAGTACTTC. Protein product: CASSEVPGNIQYF.

This clone was counted only a few times. DNA for the CDR3: TGTGCCAGCAGTTTAATGGGCGGGTCCTTCTACGAGCAGTACTTC. This codes for CASSLMGGSFYEQYF. The V and J genes are TRBV27 and TRBJ2-7; weak D call: TRBD2 (5 bases). Per the germline V gene, CDR1 is MNHEY and CDR2 is SMNVEV (reference sequence). The CDR3 is made up of 15 amino acids. The V end was cut by 2 bases, the J end by 3 bases, with 14 bases between.

This rearrangement joins TRBV19 to TRBJ2-7; 9 positions agree with TRBD1. The CDR3 is made up of 15 amino acids. The germline V gene encodes CDR1 LNHDA and CDR2 SQIVND (reference sequence). The J segment lost 2 bases and the V segment lost 5 bases, leaving 7 bases of the junction unmatched. The CDR3 coding sequence is TGTGCCAGTAGTGGCCCGGGACAGGGAGCCTACGAGCAGTACTTC. Protein: CASSGPGQGAYEQYF.

The rearrangement joins TRBV7-3 to TRBJ2-2; TRBD1 matches 7 bases. The germline CDR1 and CDR2 sequences are SGHTA and FQGTGA. CDR3 size: 18 residues. Trimming at V came to 5 bases and at J to 0 bases, leaving 12 bases not matched to a gene. The chain's CDR3 is CASSTLPSGTANTGELFF. CDR3 nucleotides: TGTGCCAGCAGCACCCTTCCATCCGGGACAGCGAACACCGGGGAGCTGTTTTTT.

The rearrangement joins TRBV11-2 to TRBJ2-3; TRBD1 is a possible D gene (7 bases). V gave up 5 bases and J gave up 0 bases, with 12 bases separating them. Germline CDR1 and CDR2: SGHAT and FQNNGV. The CDR3 is 15 residues long. The CDR3, as DNA: TGTGCCAGCAGCCAGGGGGGACATAGCACAGATACGCAGTATTTT. Its translation is CASSQGGHSTDTQYF. The full variable domain, its missing parts supplied by reference TRBV11-2 and TRBJ2-3, is EAGVAQSPRYKIIEKRQSVAFWCNPISGHATLYWYQQILGQGPKLLIQFQNNGVVDDSQLPKDRFSAERLKGVDSTLKIQPAKLEDSAVYLCASSQGGHSTDTQYFGPGTRLTVL.

The J gene is TRBJ1-1, the V gene TRBV7-8; tentatively, D is TRBD1 (6 bases). CDR3 length equals 16 residues. In germline, CDR1 is SGHVS, CDR2 FQNEAQ. Trimming took off 1 base at V and 0 bases at J, with 12 bases between the two ends. DNA of the CDR3: TGTGCCAGCAGCTTAGATTTGGGGGGGCTGAACACTGAAGCTTTCTTT. It codes for CASSLDLGGLNTEAFF.

This chain joins TRBV2 and TRBJ2-1, with 8 bases identical to TRBD2. The CDR3 is made up of 15 amino acids. Germline lookup yields CDR1 SNHLY and CDR2 FYNNEI. V gave up 6 bases and J gave up 2 bases; unmatched junction bases: 6. DNA of the CDR3: TGTGCCAGCAGGGAGGGGCGGGGGGCCTACAATGAGCAGTTCTTC. Translation: CASREGRGAYNEQFF.

The V gene is TRBV6-1, the J gene TRBJ2-5; the D gene is possibly TRBD1 (7 bases). The J call may be mistaken, given a closer DNA end match to TRBJ2-7. CDR1 is MNHNS, CDR2 SASEGT, per germline. The CDR3 loop spans 15 amino acids. CDR3 amino acids: CASRRGRDLNYEQYF. As DNA, the CDR3 is TGTGCCAGCAGGAGGGGGCGGGACCTTAACTACGAGCAGTACTTC.

This clone was seen just once. V is TRBV28 and J is TRBJ1-2, with D possibly TRBD1 on 6 matching bases. CDR3 length equals 14 residues. CDR1 and CDR2 from the germline V gene are MDHEN and SYDVKM. This CDR3 is CGVRGPSFNYGYTF. The CDR3 nucleotides read TGTGGGGTCAGGGGCCCGTCCTTTAACTATGGCTACACCTTC.

The gene calls are TRBV14 and TRBJ2-7, with 7 bases fitting TRBD1. J was trimmed by 3 bases and V by 2 bases; bases with no gene match: 4. This CDR3 contains 14 residues. From germline, CDR1 is SGHDN and CDR2 FVKESK. The CDR3 is CASSQRQGDYEQYF. The CDR3 bases are TGTGCCAGCAGCCAAAGACAGGGAGACTACGAGCAGTACTTC.

The chain links TRBV2 to TRBJ2-3; D may be TRBD2 (6 bases). The CDR3 extends over 12 amino acids. CDR1 is SNHLY and CDR2 is FYNNEI in the germline V gene. V was trimmed by 9 bases and J by 2 bases, leaving 9 bases between them. Written as DNA, the CDR3 is TGTGCCAGAAGGCGGGACACAGATACGCAGTATTTT. The encoded protein is CARRRDTDTQYF.

The chain employs TRBV21-1 and TRBJ2-1; the table calls TRBD1, which could not be checked here. TRBV21-1 is classified as a pseudogene. CDR3 length: 14 residues. DNA of the CDR3: TGTGCCAGCAACCCAGGGACAGGGGAGAGTGAGCAGTTCTTC. Translating it yields CASNPGTGESEQFF.

The chain joins TRBV9 to TRBJ2-2; D uncertain. The CDR3 loop spans 15 amino acids. V lost 2 bases, J lost 4 bases, and 12 bases lay in between. The germline V gene encodes CDR1 SGDLS and CDR2 YYNGEE. For the CDR3, the DNA is TGTGCCAGCAGCGTCGGCACAGTCCCCACCGGGGAGCTGTTTTTT. It translates to CASSVGTVPTGELFF.

The chain combines TRBV7-3 with TRBJ2-3, with 11 bases that match TRBD2. J lost 6 bases, V lost 4 bases, and 3 bases had no gene match. The CDR3 sequence is 14 residues long. From germline, CDR1 is SGHTA and CDR2 FQGTGA. CDR3 DNA sequence: TGTGCCAGCAGCTCGACTAGCGGGACGGATACGCAGTATTTT. Translation gives CASSSTSGTDTQYF.

This clone was seen a few times. This rearrangement joins TRBV5-6 to TRBJ1-1, with a weak D call TRBD1 (5 bases). CDR1 and CDR2 (germline): SGHDT, YYEEEE. V lost 0 bases and J 1 base, leaving 7 bases between the germline ends. The CDR3 is 14 residues long. CDR3 DNA: TGTGCCAGCAGCTTGGCCCAGGGGAACACTGAAGCTTTCTTT. This translates into CASSLAQGNTEAFF.

The V call is TRBV19, the J call TRBJ2-1; 9 bases line up with TRBD2. The junction had 10 bases not matched to a gene; V was cut back by 7 bases and J by 0 bases. The CDR3 has 17 amino acids. Germline V gene lookup returns CDR1 LNHDA and CDR2 SQIVND (reference sequence). The CDR3 loop reads CASIPVSSGGSYNEQFF. The CDR3 bases are TGTGCCAGTATCCCTGTGAGTAGCGGGGGCTCCTACAATGAGCAGTTCTTC.

V gene TRBV5-8 combines with J gene TRBJ2-1; 7 bases map to TRBD1. CDR1 is SGHTS, CDR2 YDEGEE, per germline. Unmatched junction bases numbered 4, after V lost 4 bases and J lost 0 bases. The length of the CDR3 is 15 residues. The DNA for the CDR3 is TGTGCCAGCAGCCCGACAGGGAACTCCTACAATGAGCAGTTCTTC. Translation gives CASSPTGNSYNEQFF.

On this clone: At one end the junction does not follow the germline gene, possibly because of a read error. The chain combines TRBV7-9 with TRBJ2-3, with 8 bases matching TRBD2. The CDR3 loop spans 15 amino acids. In germline, CDR1 is SEHNR, CDR2 FQNEAQ (reference sequence). DNA of the CDR3: TGTTCCAGCAGCCTAGTAGCGGGGCTCACAGATACGCAGTATTTT. Translating gives CSSSLVAGLTDTQYF.

The V call is TRBV18, the J call TRBJ2-2; no clear D. V was trimmed by 0 bases and J by 8 bases, leaving 10 bases between them. The germline gives CDR1 KGHSH, CDR2 LQKENI. The CDR3 consists of 14 residues. The CDR3 protein is CASSPPPSSGELFF. The CDR3 DNA reads as TGTGCCAGCTCACCACCGCCCAGTTCAGGGGAGCTGTTTTTT. The variable domain in full, with the rest retrieved from reference TRBV18 and TRBJ2-2, is NAGVMQNPRHLVRRRGQEARLRCSPMKGHSHVYWYRQLPEEGLKFMVYLQKENIIDESGMPKERFSAEFPKEGPSILRIQQVVRGDSAAYFCASSPPPSSGELFFGEGSRLTVL.

This clone was recorded only once. V is TRBV30 and J is TRBJ1-5; 8 positions match TRBD1. Per germline, CDR1 GTSNPN and CDR2 SVGIG (reference sequence). CDR3 length: 16 amino acids. V shed 3 bases, J shed 4 bases, and the junction held 11 bases outside the gene matches. The CDR3 sequence: CAWRPADRAKNQPQHF. CDR3 in DNA: TGTGCCTGGAGACCAGCGGACAGGGCGAAAAATCAGCCCCAGCATTTT.

The sample holds a few counts of this clone. The V call is TRBV5-6, the J call TRBJ1-5, with D tentatively TRBD1 (5 bases). Germline loops: CDR1 SGHDT, CDR2 YYEEEE. This CDR3 contains 14 residues. The V end was cut by 0 bases, the J end by 6 bases, with 10 bases between. The DNA for the CDR3 is TGTGCCAGCAGCTTGGGGGGGGACGGTCAGCCCCAGCATTTT. Encoded protein: CASSLGGDGQPQHF.